These 10 T cell receptor beta chains came from one sample sequenced in a study of CD8+ T cells in alopecia areata. From alopecia areata patients, lesional scalp punch biopsies and peripheral blood were collected. Following RNA extraction, reverse transcription yielded cDNA that acted as the sequencing template. TCRdb keeps only in-frame clones here, not all; method: immunoSEQ multiplex PCR. Of 9,000 to 15,000 clones listed, over 55% are singletons. The sequenced material came from skin. The receptors shown here come from a human donor with alopecia areata.

This chain connects TRBV30 to TRBJ1-4; a weak D match, TRBD1 (5 bases). Trimming took 8 bases from V and 10 from J, leaving 23 bases between them. In germline, CDR1 is GTSNPN, CDR2 SVGIG (reference sequence). The length of the CDR3 is 14 residues. CDR3 region: CAGTTPGGGGKLFF. CDR3 nucleotides: TGTGCCGGGACGACTCCGGGTGGGGGGGGAAAACTGTTTTTT.

The chain recombines TRBV9 with TRBJ2-7, with unresolved D. Per the germline V gene, CDR1 is SGDLS and CDR2 is YYNGEE. Trimming left V 6 bases short and J 6 bases short, with 16 bases between. The length of the CDR3 is 13 residues. The CDR3: CASTPGDLGEQYF. DNA of the CDR3: TGTGCCAGCACCCCTGGGGATTTAGGCGAGCAGTACTTC.

The CDR3 nucleotides are TGTGCCAGCAGTCGTAGCGGGGGGGCTGTCTACGAGCAGTACTTC. Encoded protein: CASSRSGGAVYEQYF. The V and J genes are TRBV27 and TRBJ2-7; TRBD2 matches at 11 bases. The trim removed 5 bases at V and 3 bases at J, leaving 6 bases unmatched. Germline-derived CDR1 and CDR2 are MNHEY and SMNVEV (reference sequence). The CDR3 totals 15 residues.

This chain uses TRBV5-1 with TRBJ1-1, with D maybe TRBD1 (5 bases). CDR3 length: 14 amino acids. Trimming cost V 0 bases and J 7 bases, with 13 bases left between them. Per germline, CDR1 SGHRS and CDR2 YFSETQ. The CDR3 protein is CASSLGQGKGEAFF. The DNA for the CDR3 is TGCGCCAGCAGCTTGGGTCAGGGTAAGGGTGAAGCTTTCTTT.

J is TRBJ2-7 and V is TRBV6-6; D uncertain. With 2 bases removed from V and 5 bases from J, the gap between germline ends came to 10 bases. CDR1 is MNHNY and CDR2 is SVGAGI in the germline V gene (reference sequence). The CDR3 loop spans 13 amino acids. The CDR3 region is CASSYEWSHEQYF. The CDR3 region has the DNA TGTGCCAGCAGTTACGAGTGGAGCCACGAGCAGTACTTC.

This chain joins TRBV7-3 and TRBJ2-7; the D is unclear. The V gene's germline CDR1 is SGHTA and CDR2 FQGTGA. The CDR3 covers 15 residues. V was trimmed by 5 bases and J by 1 base, leaving 15 bases between them. The CDR3 nucleotides read TGTGCCAGCAGCCGAGCCCCTAGTGATTCCTACGAGCAGTACTTC. Amino acid sequence: CASSRAPSDSYEQYF.

The V and J genes are TRBV6-1 and TRBJ2-7; D unclear. CDR3 size: 14 residues. The V gene's germline CDR1 is MNHNS and CDR2 SASEGT. V dropped 1 base and J dropped 0 bases, with 7 bases sitting between them. The CDR3 bases are TGTGCCAGCAGTGAAGAAGGTACCTCCTACGAGCAGTACTTC. This translates into CASSEEGTSYEQYF.

V and J are TRBV10-3 and TRBJ1-1; D is unclear. CDR3 size: 15 residues. V was shortened by 4 bases and J by 1 base, with 13 bases between the two germline ends. Per germline, CDR1 ENHRY and CDR2 SYGVKD. The CDR3 region is CAISGRRRRNTEAFF. DNA of the CDR3: TGTGCCATCAGTGGGAGAAGACGGAGGAACACTGAAGCTTTCTTT.

The V gene is TRBV7-3, the J gene TRBJ1-1, with a tentative D call TRBD1 (5 bases). The CDR3 length is 14 residues. Germline CDR1 is SGHTA and CDR2 is FQGTGA. Trimming took off 5 bases at V and 3 bases at J, with 13 bases between the two ends. CDR3 bases: TGTGCCAGCAGCCCCCCACAGGTCTACACTGAAGCTTTCTTT. Protein: CASSPPQVYTEAFF.

This chain uses TRBV18 with TRBJ2-7; the match to TRBD2 covers 8 bases. Per the germline V gene, CDR1 is KGHSH and CDR2 is LQKENI. J lost 2 bases, V lost 1 base, and 1 base had no gene match. The CDR3 contains 14 residues. The CDR3 is CASSPQTSAYEQYF. The CDR3 bases are TGTGCCAGCTCACCACAGACTAGCGCCTACGAGCAGTACTTC.